A selection of T cell receptor beta chains follows, all from one sample in a study of blood T cells in healthy people across ages. TCRdb fed the 5' RACE reads into MiXCR, producing one record per CDR3 protein. The sample shows 700,000 or so distinct CDR3 sequences, around 43% of them seen only once. The specimen sequenced was blood. The source of these receptors is a man older than 75 in good health. Each CDR3 is given with its conserved first and last residue. D genes are given only for firm matches. The listing skips clone size in some rows; elsewhere it reads once, few, many or a size class.

>NA|TRBV3-1|TRBJ2-5|once
TGTGCCAGCAGCCAAGAGTCAGGGCCAGGGGTACGGGGTTCGTTTCGGACCCAGTACTTC
CASSQESGPGVRGSFRTQYF
>NA|TRBV20-1|TRBJ1-4|NA
TGCAGTGCCATGCCTCCTCGGCGCACTAATGAAAAACTGTTTTTT
CSAMPPRRTNEKLFF
>TRBD1|TRBV15|TRBJ2-1|many
TGTGCCACCAGCAGCGGGACAGCATACAATGAGCAGTTCTTC
CATSSGTAYNEQFF
>TRBD1|TRBV5-5|TRBJ2-2|NA
TGTGCCAGCAGCTTGTTGACAGGGAGCACCGGGGAGCTGTTTTTT
CASSLLTGSTGELFF
>NA|TRBV20-1|TRBJ1-1|NA
TGCAGTGCTAGAGATCCGGGGGGCTCTGAAGCTTTCTTT
CSARDPGGSEAFF
>NA|TRBV6-5|TRBJ2-1|NA
TGTGCCAGCAAACGTAGCGGAACGCCCAGGAATGAGCAGTTCTTC
CASKRSGTPRNEQFF
>TRBD2|TRBV6-5|TRBJ2-1|few
TGTGCCAGCAGTAGGACTAGCATGGGTCGTGGTGAGCAGTTCTTC
CASSRTSMGRGEQFF
>NA|TRBV6-1|TRBJ1-1|few
TGTGCCAGCAGTGGAGTCTCGGGTAGGGGCACTGAAGCTTTCTTT
CASSGVSGRGTEAFF
>TRBD2|TRBV12-3/TRBV12-4|TRBJ2-4|NA
TGTGCCAGCAGTTTGGGAGGGCCCAAAAACATTCAGTACTTC
CASSLGGPKNIQYF
>TRBD2|TRBV6-2/TRBV6-3|TRBJ2-7|NA
TGTGCCAGCAGTTCCATGGGCGGGAGGATGTACGAGCAGTACTTC
CASSSMGGRMYEQYF